The present TCR beta chain was sequenced within a study of OX40 agonist ivuxolimab in advanced cancers. Across the study: Participants averaged about 66 years of age (range 23 to 79) and were 82.7% male.

The CDR3 consists of 15 residues. CDR1 is MNHNY and CDR2 is SVGAGI in the germline V gene (reference sequence). Losses at the gene ends were 6 bases for V and 3 bases for J; bases not matched to a gene: 3. Study-wide findings and caveats: Low normalized clonal expansion also occurred in some nonresponding patients. CD4+ and CD8+ T cells in blood underwent clonal expansion by week 6 at 0.1 to 3.0 mg/kg.

Concerning this clone itself: The target antigen is unknown.

TCRdb keeps only in-frame clones here, not all; method: immunoSEQ multiplex PCR. Seen here are 60,000 to 65,000 clones, 80% to 95% observed once, and the top ten hold 0.62%. The sequence came from an adult with an advanced solid tumor such as melanoma, head and neck, liver or kidney cancer. The genes are TRBV6-6 and TRBJ2-3; 13 nucleotides match TRBD2. The material sequenced was CD4+ or CD8+ T cells sorted from blood, taken in a trial of the OX40 agonist ivuxolimab. The chain's CDR3 is CASRWTSGSTDTQYF. The CDR3, as DNA: TGTGCCAGCAGGTGGACTAGCGGGAGTACAGATACGCAGTATTTT.